This T cell receptor beta chain was recorded in a study of blood T cell repertoires in COVID-19. The overall study: Acute and convalescent COVID-19 samples came from the United States, Italy and Spain. The cDNA or gDNA used as material had been derived from T cells, B-cell-depleted T cells, or PBMCs.

CDR3 length: 16 residues. Trimming at V came to 2 bases and at J to 11 bases, leaving 10 bases not matched to a gene. The germline V gene has CDR1 MNHEY and CDR2 SVGEGT. One Seattle source followed patients from active infection through their disease course. How the authors handled the data: Researchers report that nucleated cell counts were estimated from reference gene primer amplification. Here immunoSEQ multiplex PCR was the method, and the copy in TCRdb shows in-frame clones only, minus some. The D gene and trimming were derived from the DNA, and the V and J assignments and clone size from that table. The data show a few hundred thousand clones, around 87% seen once.

Sequencing was carried out using peripheral blood. The chain recombines TRBV6-2 or TRBV6-3 with TRBJ1-5; 12 nucleotides agree with TRBD1. This receptor was obtained from an older woman with COVID-19, enrolled during active disease. The CDR3 here is CASSYPRDRGPGAQHF. The CDR3 region has the DNA TGTGCCAGCAGTTACCCCCGGGACAGGGGGCCCGGGGCCCAGCATTTT.